Listed below are T cell receptor beta chains from one sample, sequenced in a study of blood T cell repertoires in COVID-19. The method was immunoSEQ multiplex PCR; TCRdb's version includes in-frame clones alone and lacks a portion of them. Among just under 65,000 clones listed, around 82% were seen once. The sequenced material came from peripheral blood. The receptors come from a man aged 55 to 70 with COVID-19, enrolled during active disease. Both conserved end residues are part of each CDR3. Fields, in order: V gene, J gene, CDR3 protein.

TRBV5-1,TRBJ1-2,CASSPGGNYGYTF
TRBV2,TRBJ2-2,CASIAVQGARGTGELFF
TRBV24-1,TRBJ2-2,CATSTGYTGELFF
TRBV11-1,TRBJ1-1,CASSLIDMRAFF
TRBV9,TRBJ2-7,CASSPAGGGGEQYF
TRBV20-1,TRBJ2-5,CSASASGGSQETQYF
TRBV18,TRBJ2-7,CASSPPGSQREYEQYF
TRBV3-1/TRBV3-2,TRBJ1-2,CASSNLDSNYGYTF
TRBV5-6,TRBJ1-1,CASTGQLNTEAFF
TRBV5-1,TRBJ2-3,CASSSGLPRGDTQYF
TRBV30,TRBJ1-2,CAWMSTNYGYTF
TRBV5-4,TRBJ2-7,CASSLGGEQYF
TRBV5-5,TRBJ2-5,CASSQRSLQETQYF
TRBV29-1,TRBJ2-5,CSVGLQETQYF
TRBV5-4,TRBJ2-7,CASSLALRGPHEQYF
TRBV19,TRBJ1-5,CASSSHGTDSNQPQHF
TRBV7-9,TRBJ1-1,CASSYSGGKAFF
TRBV6-1,TRBJ2-7,CASSEWRTTSEQYF
TRBV9,TRBJ2-7,CATLKRDRAYEQYF
TRBV7-9,TRBJ2-3,CASSPDLGRGGVTDTQYF
TRBV7-2,TRBJ1-6,CASSGYRETPLHF
TRBV11-2,TRBJ2-7,CASRFSGRGDEQYF
TRBV29-1,TRBJ2-3,CSVRGGLGIGGDTQYF
TRBV6-4,TRBJ1-1,CASSASENTEAFF
TRBV19,TRBJ2-2,CASSIGSQGWNTGELFF
TRBV5-6,TRBJ2-5,CASSLRGSETQYF
TRBV29-1,TRBJ1-1,CSASGQQNTEAFF
TRBV27,TRBJ1-1,CASSRDRFNTEAFF
TRBV2,TRBJ2-3,CASSGELAGSTDTQYF
TRBV6-6,TRBJ2-7,CASAKDGSSYEQYF
TRBV6-5,TRBJ2-7,CASSTSDYEQYF
TRBV15,TRBJ1-2,CATSRDRQDRGTF
TRBV24-1,TRBJ1-5,CATSDSTGNSNQPQHF
TRBV10-3,TRBJ2-3,CAISEGSGSDTQYF
TRBV27,TRBJ2-7,CASSINMAGGEQYF
TRBV7-3,TRBJ2-2,CASRPASGAGELFF
TRBV6-5,TRBJ1-2,CASSETRGLYGYTF
TRBV5-6,TRBJ1-4,CASSPETGSEKLFF
TRBV3-1/TRBV3-2,TRBJ1-6,CASSLTGANSPLHF
TRBV27,TRBJ1-6,CASSLLDRSSPLHF
TRBV3-1/TRBV3-2,TRBJ2-7,CASSFRTGGEQYF
TRBV28,TRBJ1-5,CASRTGSNNQPQHF
TRBV2,TRBJ1-5,CASRSSNQPQHF
TRBV7-6,TRBJ2-5,CASSPRTGRKETQYF
TRBV7-9,TRBJ1-4,CASSLVGTDNEKLFF
TRBV25-1,TRBJ1-4,CATKGGELFF
TRBV5-4,TRBJ1-1,CASSLQGTNTEAFF